These 20 T cell receptor beta chains came from one sample sequenced in a study of CD8 T cells in Susac syndrome. Reverse transcription of about 0.45 to 1 ug RNA was carried out with random hexamers. TCRdb re-derived calls from the immunoSEQ multiplex PCR reads in MiXCR, one entry per CDR3 protein. Found here are about 140,000 distinct CDR3 sequences, over 90% of them singletons; the top ten hold roughly 0.2%. Sequenced material: CD8+ T cells from PBMCs. The receptors originated from a human donor with Susac syndrome.

This clonotype was detected only once. The V gene is TRBV4-1, the J gene TRBJ1-5; no firm D call. V dropped 0 bases and J dropped 4 bases, with 13 bases sitting between them. This CDR3 has 16 amino acids. Germline V gene sequence: CDR1 MGHRA, CDR2 YSYEKL. The chain's CDR3 is CASSQDNDGFNQPQHF. Written as DNA, the CDR3 is TGCGCCAGCAGCCAAGATAACGACGGCTTTAATCAGCCCCAGCATTTT.

This chain connects TRBV7-8 to TRBJ2-7; possible D gene TRBD2, 5 bases. Trimming shortened V by 0 bases and J by 2 bases, and 14 bases separated the two germline ends. Germline V gives CDR1 SGHVS, CDR2 FQNEAQ. The CDR3 spans 16 residues. The CDR3 sequence is CASSLARVGETYEQYF. The CDR3 bases are TGTGCCAGCAGCTTAGCGAGGGTCGGAGAGACCTACGAGCAGTACTTC.

The count of this clonotype is one. This chain uses TRBV3-1 with TRBJ2-3, with 9 bases fitting TRBD2. The V gene's germline CDR1 is LGHDT and CDR2 YNNKEL (reference sequence). The CDR3 has 12 residues. The trim removed 6 bases at V and 11 bases at J, leaving 6 bases unmatched. CDR3 loop: CASRAEREEQYF. CDR3 nucleotide sequence: TGTGCCAGCAGGGCTGAGCGGGAGGAGCAGTATTTT.

The chain links TRBV27 to TRBJ1-5; a possible D gene is TRBD1 (5 bases). The CDR3 loop spans 14 amino acids. V dropped 0 bases and J dropped 9 bases, with 12 bases sitting between them. Germline V lookup: CDR1 MNHEY, CDR2 SMNVEV (reference sequence). This CDR3 reads CASSLSFGDWPQHF. CDR3 DNA: TGTGCCAGCAGTTTATCGTTCGGGGACTGGCCCCAGCATTTT.

This clonotype was seen a few times. The chain uses TRBV29-1 and TRBJ2-7; 9 bases agree with TRBD2. The germline V gene encodes CDR1 SQVTM and CDR2 ANQGSEA. CDR3 size: 14 residues. V lost 2 bases to trimming and J lost 0 bases; unmatched junction nucleotides: 2. CDR3 nucleotides: TGCAGCGTTGAACTAGCGGGGAGCTCCTACGAGCAGTACTTC. It yields the protein CSVELAGSSYEQYF.

This rearrangement joins TRBV6-5 to TRBJ2-1, with TRBD2 identical over 11 bases. J gave up 1 base and V 10 bases, and 6 bases lay outside the gene matches. This CDR3 contains 15 residues. The germline CDR1 and CDR2 sequences are MNHEY and SVGAGI. The CDR3 is CATATSGESYNEQFF. As DNA, the CDR3 is TGTGCCACCGCGACTAGCGGGGAATCCTACAATGAGCAGTTCTTC.

The chain couples TRBV9 to TRBJ2-1; a weak D match, TRBD1 (5 bases). Trimming shortened V by 0 bases and J by 0 bases, and 13 bases separated the two germline ends. CDR1 is SGDLS and CDR2 is YYNGEE in the germline V gene. The CDR3 runs to 17 residues. CDR3 DNA sequence: TGTGCCAGCAGCGTAGGGAGACAGCTGAGCTCCTACAATGAGCAGTTCTTC. This sequence encodes CASSVGRQLSSYNEQFF.

The V and J genes are TRBV10-3 and TRBJ2-3; 10 nucleotides align to TRBD2. The V gene end was trimmed by 3 bases and the J gene end by 5 bases; junction bases not matched to a gene: 5. The CDR3 totals 15 residues. Per germline, CDR1 ENHRY and CDR2 SYGVKD. CDR3 sequence (DNA): TGTGCCATCAGTGACAAAAGCGGGAGGGTAGATACGCAGTATTTT. It translates to CAISDKSGRVDTQYF.

The genes are TRBV30 and TRBJ2-5, with 7 bases lining up with TRBD2. The V gene end was trimmed by 4 bases and the J gene end by 0 bases; junction bases not matched to a gene: 5. In germline, CDR1 is GTSNPN, CDR2 SVGIG (reference sequence). The CDR3 has 14 residues. This CDR3 is CAWTSLADQETQYF. For the CDR3, the DNA is TGTGCCTGGACTAGTCTAGCGGACCAAGAGACCCAGTACTTC.

This chain links TRBV19 with TRBJ1-1; possibly TRBD1 for D (6 bases). CDR3 length: 12 residues. The germline V gene encodes CDR1 LNHDA and CDR2 SQIVND (reference sequence). Trimming stripped 8 bases from V and 4 bases from J, with 11 bases between. CDR3 loop: CASLVQGTEAFF. In nucleotides, the CDR3 is TGTGCCAGTCTCGTACAGGGCACTGAAGCTTTCTTT. Using reference TRBV19 and TRBJ1-1 for the parts outside the CDR3, the full variable domain is DGGITQSPKYLFRKEGQNVTLSCEQNLNHDAMYWYRQDPGQGLRLIYYSQIVNDFQKGDIAEGYSVSREKKESFPLTVTSAQKNPTAFYLCASLVQGTEAFFGQGTRLTVV.

The chain combines TRBV5-1 with TRBJ2-1; 10 bases agree with TRBD2. CDR3 length: 16 residues. Germline V lookup: CDR1 SGHRS, CDR2 YFSETQ. V trimming: 3 bases; J trimming: 6 bases; junction bases outside the gene matches: 9. The DNA of the CDR3 is TGCGCCAGCAGCTCACGACTAGCGGGCTTCGGCAATGAGCAGTTCTTC. This sequence encodes CASSSRLAGFGNEQFF.

The chain is built from TRBV6-1 and TRBJ1-5; the D gene is possibly TRBD1 (6 bases). The germline V gene encodes CDR1 MNHNS and CDR2 SASEGT. The CDR3 loop spans 14 amino acids. The V gene lost 6 bases and the J gene lost 4 bases, with 13 bases spanning the gap. The CDR3, as DNA: TGTGCCAGCAGACTGAACAGGGTTAATCAGCCCCAGCATTTT. Translation gives CASRLNRVNQPQHF.

The rearrangement joins TRBV4-1 to TRBJ2-5, with a tentative D call TRBD2 (5 bases). The V and J ends lost 1 base and 5 bases respectively, with 20 bases between them. Per the germline V gene, CDR1 is MGHRA and CDR2 is YSYEKL. The CDR3 has 17 residues. This CDR3 reads CASSQVLASTRGETQYF. The CDR3 bases are TGCGCCAGCAGCCAAGTGTTGGCTAGCACCCGTGGGGAGACCCAGTACTTC.

The chain combines TRBV10-3 with TRBJ2-1; 7 bases are a match to TRBD1. The V segment lost 9 bases and the J segment 6 bases; nucleotides outside the gene matches: 2. There are 11 residues in the CDR3. Germline CDR1 is ENHRY and CDR2 is SYGVKD. This CDR3 is CAMSGGNEQFF. CDR3 DNA: TGTGCCATGTCAGGGGGCAATGAGCAGTTCTTC.

CDR3 sequence reads: CASDTLAGGTGELFF. The CDR3, as DNA: TGTGCCAGCGATACGCTAGCGGGAGGAACCGGGGAGCTGTTTTTT. V and J are TRBV6-6 and TRBJ2-2; 11 positions match TRBD2. Germline V gene sequence: CDR1 MNHNY, CDR2 SVGAGI (reference sequence). Unmatched junction bases numbered 7, after V lost 8 bases and J lost 5 bases. This CDR3 has 15 amino acids.

The CDR3 DNA reads as TGTGCCATCAGTGACAGGCCCCATACGCAGTATTTT. Encoded protein: CAISDRPHTQYF. J is TRBJ2-3 and V is TRBV10-3; no firm D call. Looked up from germline, CDR1 is ENHRY and CDR2 is SYGVKD. V lost 3 bases, J lost 7 bases, and 8 bases lay in between. The CDR3 is 12 residues long.

This rearrangement joins TRBV11-3 to TRBJ2-3; D possibly matches TRBD1 or TRBD2 (5 bases each). The CDR3 is 15 residues long. V was cut by 4 bases and J by 3 bases, with 14 bases left in between. The germline gives CDR1 SGHNT, CDR2 YENEEA. This CDR3 is CASSSRSRGTDTQYF. CDR3 bases: TGTGCCAGCAGCTCCCGGTCGAGGGGAACAGATACGCAGTATTTT.

The chain joins TRBV18 to TRBJ2-7; TRBD2 matches at 7 bases. Germline-derived CDR1 and CDR2 are KGHSH and LQKENI. CDR3 length equals 16 residues. The junction had 10 bases not matched to a gene; V was cut back by 2 bases and J by 3 bases. The CDR3 DNA is TGTGCCAGCTCACCAGGGGCGACTAGCAACTACTACGAGCAGTACTTC. Protein product: CASSPGATSNYYEQYF.

The chain has TRBV6-6 and TRBJ1-5; no firm D call. V lost 3 bases and J lost 2, with 8 bases in between. The CDR3 loop spans 14 amino acids. In germline, CDR1 is MNHNY, CDR2 SVGAGI (reference sequence). The DNA of the CDR3 is TGTGCCAGCAGTTATGGGGTACGCAATCAGCCCCAGCATTTT. Amino acids: CASSYGVRNQPQHF.

The chain links TRBV5-6 to TRBJ2-7, with D perhaps given as TRBD1 or TRBD2 (7 bases each). Germline V lookup: CDR1 SGHDT, CDR2 YYEEEE. CDR3 length equals 15 residues. Trimming removed 4 bases at V and 6 bases at J, with 20 bases between. The CDR3 DNA is TGTGCCAGCAGCCCCCTAGGGGGCGGGAGTGGCGAGCAGTACTTC. Translated: CASSPLGGGSGEQYF.